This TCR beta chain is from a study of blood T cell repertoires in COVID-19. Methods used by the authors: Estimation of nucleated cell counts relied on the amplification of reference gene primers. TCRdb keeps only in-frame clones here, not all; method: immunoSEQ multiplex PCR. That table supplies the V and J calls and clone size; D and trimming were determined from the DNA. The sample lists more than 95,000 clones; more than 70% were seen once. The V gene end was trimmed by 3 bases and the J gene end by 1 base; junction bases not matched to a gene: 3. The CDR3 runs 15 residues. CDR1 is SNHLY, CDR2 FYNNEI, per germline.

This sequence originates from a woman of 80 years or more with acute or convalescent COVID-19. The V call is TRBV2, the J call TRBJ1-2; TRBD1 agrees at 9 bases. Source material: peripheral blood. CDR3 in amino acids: CASSDLDRGNYGYTF. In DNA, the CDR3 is TGTGCCAGCAGTGACCTGGACAGGGGTAACTATGGCTACACCTTC.